This T cell receptor beta chain was sequenced in a study of blood T cell repertoires in COVID-19 (TCRdb year 2020). Regarding the complete study: Collaborator samples came from the United States, Italy and Spain and covered acute and convalescent phases of COVID-19. The material from the prospective study consisted of cDNA or gDNA derived from T cells, B-cell-depleted T cells, or PBMCs. The repertoires were released in a freely available public database intended as a resource for research on the immune response to SARS-CoV-2. The samples were drawn from two sources: the first 160 participants of the ongoing ImmuneRACE study, and some 1,300 subjects contributed by 6 global collaborators. Sample metadata almost always included a de-identified subject ID, COVID-19 status, age in years and sex. HLA class I and class II types, where available, came from metadata supplied by the sample provider rather than from assay-based typing. Subjects who had been exposed to COVID-19, were actively infected with it, or had recovered from it provided the deeply sampled blood TCRbeta repertoires that made up the dataset. Overall study outcomes, separate from this receptor: The quantity of clinical and demographic metadata differed by source and by participant and was supplied without curation.

Spanning cysteine to phenylalanine, the CDR3 consists of 14 amino acids. The DNA shown is the 42-base CDR3, in frame from base 1. V drops 2 bases and J drops 6 bases, leaving 13 bases in between. Per the germline V gene (reference sequence), LGHDT is the CDR1 and YNNKEL is the CDR2. TCRbeta CDR3 regions were amplified from genomic DNA using the immunoSEQ Assay, a bias-controlled multiplex PCR. Per the source publication's procedure: Nucleated cell counts per sample were estimated from amplification of reference gene primers within the assay. To quantify the absolute abundance of each unique TCRbeta CDR3 rearrangement, sequence reads were collapsed and filtered. For each sample, productive Simpson clonality was calculated as the square root of Simpson's diversity index across productive rearrangements. The clones in this table, taken by TCRdb from immuneACCESS, are in-frame only. Not every clone is retained; where verified, under half of the shortfall comes from an unresolved V gene, and the cause of the rest is unknown. The D gene and trimming were derived from the DNA, and the V and J assignments and clone size from that table. The sample table records about 150,000 clones; about 79% of these occur just once. Together, the top ten hold around 9.8% of the sample.

In regard to this clone: The antigen this receptor binds is unknown. No much larger clonotype is one base removed from it; base qualities were not supplied.

Collaborating institutions collected whole blood in K2EDTA tubes following their own protocols. For TCRbeta analysis, collaborators shipped samples as frozen whole blood, isolated PBMCs, or DNA extracted from either of those sample types. The source is a woman in her fifties or sixties with acute or convalescent COVID-19. The sequence links TRBV3-1 (or the pseudogene TRBV3-2) to TRBJ1-2, with the D gene too uncertain to name. Sequenced material: peripheral blood. In nucleotide form, the sequence is TGTGCCAGCAGCCAAACATGGGAGGGAGATGGCTACACCTTC. The encoded protein is CASSQTWEGDGYTF.